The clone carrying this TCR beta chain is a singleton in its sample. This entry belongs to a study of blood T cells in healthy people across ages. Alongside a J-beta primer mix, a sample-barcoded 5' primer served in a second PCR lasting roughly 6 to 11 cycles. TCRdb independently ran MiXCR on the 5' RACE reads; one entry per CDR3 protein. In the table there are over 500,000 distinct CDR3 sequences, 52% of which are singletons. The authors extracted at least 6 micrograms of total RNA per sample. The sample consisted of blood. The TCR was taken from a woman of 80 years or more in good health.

CDR3 protein: CASSSNGGEEETQYF. In nucleotides, the CDR3 is TGCGCCAGCAGCTCCAACGGGGGGGAGGAAGAGACCCAGTACTTC. J is TRBJ2-5 and V is TRBV5-1; 8 bases map to TRBD2. The V gene end was trimmed by 3 bases and the J gene end by 3 bases; junction bases not matched to a gene: 7. The CDR3 is made up of 15 amino acids. The germline CDR1 and CDR2 sequences are SGHRS and YFSETQ.